The 21 T cell receptor beta chains reported below all come from one sample, sequenced in a study of blood T cell repertoires in COVID-19. TCRdb keeps only in-frame clones here, not all; method: immunoSEQ multiplex PCR. The sample has almost 500,000 clones; more than 85% are singletons. The sequencing input was PBMCs or T cells enriched from blood (not recorded which). The source is a woman aged 55 to 70 who had recovered from COVID-19.

The chain links TRBV29-1 to TRBJ2-1, with 12 bases identical to TRBD1. This CDR3 region has 14 residues. Germline CDR1 is SQVTM and CDR2 is ANQGSEA. V lost 6 bases, J lost 2 bases, and 2 bases stayed unmatched. The CDR3 sequence: CSVGDRGPYNEQFF. Here the CDR3 DNA reads TGCAGCGTAGGGGACAGGGGGCCCTACAATGAGCAGTTCTTC.

The chain combines TRBV5-1 with TRBJ2-3; D possibly corresponds to TRBD1 (5 bases). With 4 bases removed from V and 1 base from J, the gap between germline ends came to 16 bases. The CDR3 extends over 16 amino acids. The V gene's germline CDR1 is SGHRS and CDR2 YFSETQ. Here the CDR3 DNA reads TGCGCCAGCAGCACCCCTCAGGGATTGGGCACAGATACGCAGTATTTT. Translation: CASSTPQGLGTDTQYF.

The chain joins TRBV5-1 to TRBJ2-3, with 9 bases aligning to TRBD2. With V trimmed by 4 bases and J by 0 bases, 6 bases remained unmatched. This CDR3 has 16 residues. Germline V gives CDR1 SGHRS, CDR2 YFSETQ. The CDR3 loop reads CASSPRAGGSTDTQYF. DNA for the CDR3: TGCGCCAGCAGCCCGCGCGCGGGGGGGAGCACAGATACGCAGTATTTT.

The chain combines TRBV5-6 with TRBJ1-5; TRBD1 aligns across 9 bases. The CDR3 extends over 15 amino acids. Germline V gene data show CDR1 as SGHDT and CDR2 as YYEEEE. After removal of 5 bases from V and 4 bases from J, the junction contained 7 bases not matched to a gene. The CDR3 region is CASSSGDRGNQPQHF. DNA for the CDR3: TGTGCCAGCAGTTCTGGCGACAGGGGGAATCAGCCCCAGCATTTT. The variable domain in full, completed from reference TRBV5-6 and TRBJ1-5, reads DAGVTQSPTHLIKTRGQQVTLRCSPKSGHDTVSWYQQALGQGPQFIFQYYEEEERQRGNFPDRFSGHQFPNYSSELNVNALLLGDSALYLCASSSGDRGNQPQHFGDGTRLSIL.

This chain uses TRBV14 with TRBJ1-1, with 7 bases lining up with TRBD1. There are 17 residues in the CDR3. Germline values: CDR1 SGHDN, CDR2 FVKESK. The V gene end was trimmed by 1 base and the J gene end by 0 bases; junction bases not matched to a gene: 8. Here the CDR3 reads CASSQVTGVGLNTEAFF. CDR3 sequence (DNA): TGTGCCAGCAGCCAAGTCACAGGGGTAGGCTTGAACACTGAAGCTTTCTTT.

V and J are TRBV28 and TRBJ1-3; D is unresolved. Trimming cost V 5 bases and J 0 bases, with 14 bases left between them. Germline CDR1 is MDHEN and CDR2 is SYDVKM. The CDR3 consists of 16 residues. The CDR3 coding sequence is TGTGCCAGCAGTCCCGACACCTCCAGCTCTGGAAACACCATATATTTT. This translates into CASSPDTSSSGNTIYF.

The V and J genes are TRBV27 and TRBJ2-3, with D unresolved. Germline CDR1 is MNHEY and CDR2 is SMNVEV (reference sequence). The CDR3 totals 16 residues. V gave up 2 bases and J gave up 3 bases, with 15 bases separating them. Written as DNA, the CDR3 is TGTGCCAGCAGTTTACTTGGAAGCCTGGAGACAGATACGCAGTATTTT. This codes for CASSLLGSLETDTQYF.

The chain recombines TRBV1 with TRBJ2-7; TRBD2 was called by the table and not checked on the DNA. TRBV1 is assigned pseudogene status. The CDR3 sequence is 16 residues long. The CDR3 nucleotides are TGCACCAGCACGCCGGGGGCGGGGGTGCCCCACGACGAGCAGTACGTC. Translation: CTSTPGAGVPHDEQYV.

This chain joins TRBV27 and TRBJ1-4; 8 bases fit TRBD1. The junction had 5 bases not matched to a gene; V was cut back by 3 bases and J by 8 bases. Germline lookup yields CDR1 MNHEY and CDR2 SMNVEV (reference sequence). This CDR3 region has 14 residues. CDR3 residues: CASSFGRGQEKLFF. CDR3 coding DNA: TGTGCCAGCAGTTTCGGCAGGGGGCAAGAAAAACTGTTTTTT.

This clone was counted once. V and J are TRBV9 and TRBJ2-7, with 7 bases fitting TRBD1. V dropped 5 bases and J dropped 1; count of bases not matched to a gene: 9. The CDR3 covers 15 residues. Per the germline V gene, CDR1 is SGDLS and CDR2 is YYNGEE. CDR3 sequence: CASSLRTGLSYEQYF. In DNA form, the CDR3 reads TGTGCCAGCAGTCTTCGGACAGGACTTTCCTACGAGCAGTACTTC.

Concerning this clone itself: The same CDR3 can be traced to other DNA sequences in this sample. V gene TRBV19 combines with J gene TRBJ1-4, with 7 bases aligning to TRBD1. The trim removed 5 bases at V and 8 bases at J, leaving 5 bases unmatched. The CDR3 extends over 13 amino acids. The germline V gene encodes CDR1 LNHDA and CDR2 SQIVND (reference sequence). CDR3 amino acids: CASSPQGGEKLFF. The CDR3 region has the DNA TGTGCCAGTAGTCCGCAGGGGGGCGAAAAACTGTTTTTT.

The chain is built from TRBV12-3 or TRBV12-4 and TRBJ2-7; maybe TRBD1 (6 bases). CDR3 length equals 13 residues. Between the trimmed V and J ends, which lost 2 bases and 2 bases, there was a span of 7 bases. CDR3 sequence reads: CASSLKGAYEQYV. The DNA for the CDR3 is TGTGCCAGCAGTTTAAAGGGGGCCTACGAGCAGTACGTC.

With regard to this clone: Distinct nucleotide sequences in the sample also encode this CDR3. The rearrangement links TRBV5-1 to TRBJ2-3; no definite D call. There are 13 residues in the CDR3. The germline V gene encodes CDR1 SGHRS and CDR2 YFSETQ. The germline V and J ends were trimmed by 0 bases and 5 bases, with 7 bases remaining between them. The CDR3: CASSLVGGDTQYF. The CDR3 nucleotides read TGCGCCAGCAGCTTGGTCGGTGGAGATACGCAGTATTTT.

The chain combines TRBV30 with TRBJ1-1; D remains unclear. Per germline, CDR1 GTSNPN and CDR2 SVGIG (reference sequence). V was clipped by 1 base and J by 1 base, with 7 bases between them. The CDR3 runs to 13 residues. The CDR3 is CAWSGHQNTEAFF. In DNA, the CDR3 is TGTGCCTGGAGTGGACACCAGAACACTGAAGCTTTCTTT.

The rearrangement links TRBV13 to TRBJ2-7, with a tentative D call TRBD1 (6 bases). Trimming left V 3 bases short and J 6 bases short, with 21 bases between. CDR3 length equals 16 residues. Per germline, CDR1 PRHDT and CDR2 FYEKMQ (reference sequence). Here the CDR3 DNA reads TGTGCCAGCAGCTTGTTGCGTGGACAGACCCCCTCCGAGCAGTACTTC. Protein: CASSLLRGQTPSEQYF.

This clone was seen a handful of times. This chain connects TRBV12-5 to TRBJ1-2, with TRBD1 as a possible D gene (5 bases). The germline V and J ends were trimmed by 4 bases and 0 bases, with 18 bases remaining between them. Germline V gene data show CDR1 as LGHNT and CDR2 as FRNRAP. The CDR3 is 17 residues long. This chain's CDR3 is CASGSQGPSPSNYGYTF. CDR3 DNA sequence: TGTGCTAGTGGTTCTCAGGGCCCTTCACCCTCTAACTATGGCTACACCTTC.

The CDR3 DNA follows: TGTGCCAGCAGCCGGACTAGCGGGGGGGCATACGAGCAGTACGTC. Translation gives CASSRTSGGAYEQYV. V usage is TRBV11-2 and J usage is TRBJ2-7; 15 nucleotides line up with TRBD2. Trimming at V came to 5 bases and at J to 4 bases, leaving 3 bases not matched to a gene. The CDR3 covers 15 residues. Germline V gives CDR1 SGHAT, CDR2 FQNNGV.

V is TRBV5-1 and J is TRBJ2-3, with 7 bases that match TRBD2. V lost 2 bases and J lost 4; bases outside the gene matches: 7. CDR1 is SGHRS, CDR2 YFSETQ, per germline. There are 15 residues in the CDR3. CDR3: CASSLLAYVADTQYF. The CDR3, as DNA: TGCGCCAGCAGCTTACTAGCGTATGTGGCAGATACGCAGTATTTT.

CDR3 nucleotides: TGTGCCAGCAGTTGGGGGCGCGCTAATTCACCCCTCCACTTT. Amino acid sequence: CASSWGRANSPLHF. The gene calls are TRBV27 and TRBJ1-6; D may be TRBD1 (6 bases). CDR1 and CDR2 from the germline V gene are MNHEY and SMNVEV (reference sequence). The CDR3 contains 14 residues. V shed 4 bases and J shed 6 bases, with 10 bases lying between them.

This clone was seen just once. V is TRBV10-1 and J is TRBJ2-3, with 7 positions matching TRBD2. With V trimmed by 0 bases and J by 0 bases, 3 bases remained unmatched. Germline V lookup: CDR1 WNHNN, CDR2 SYGVQD (reference sequence). CDR3 size: 16 residues. The DNA of the CDR3 is TGCGCCAGCAGTGAGTCGAGCGGGGCTAGCACAGATACGCAGTATTTT. It yields the protein CASSESSGASTDTQYF.

This chain joins TRBV2 and TRBJ2-7; D uncertain. Germline CDR1 SNHLY, CDR2 FYNNEI. V dropped 4 bases and J dropped 3 bases, with 7 bases sitting between them. CDR3 length: 12 residues. The CDR3 DNA reads TGTGCCAGCAGTGCTGAGAGCTACGAGCAGTACTTC. It codes for CASSAESYEQYF.